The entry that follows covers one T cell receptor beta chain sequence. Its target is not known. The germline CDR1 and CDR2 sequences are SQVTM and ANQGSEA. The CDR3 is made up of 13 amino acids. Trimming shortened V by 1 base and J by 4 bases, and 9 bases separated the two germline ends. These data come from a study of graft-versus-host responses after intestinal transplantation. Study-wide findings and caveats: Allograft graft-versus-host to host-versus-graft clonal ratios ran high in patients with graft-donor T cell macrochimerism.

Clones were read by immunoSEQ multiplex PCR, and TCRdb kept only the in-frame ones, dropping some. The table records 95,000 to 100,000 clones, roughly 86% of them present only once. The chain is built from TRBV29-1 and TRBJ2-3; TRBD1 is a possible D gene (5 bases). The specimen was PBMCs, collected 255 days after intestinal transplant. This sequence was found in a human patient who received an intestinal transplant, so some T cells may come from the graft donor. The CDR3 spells CSVEVQVADTQYF. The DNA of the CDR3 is TGCAGCGTTGAAGTACAGGTCGCAGATACGCAGTATTTT.